These T cell receptor beta chains were read from a single sample in a study of PD-1 blockade in classical Hodgkin lymphoma. Some clones are missing from TCRdb's copy, which holds only in-frame ones; the method was immunoSEQ multiplex PCR. The sample includes 26,000 or so clones, about 80% of them seen just once. The sample was CD4+ T cells from blood, taken at baseline. The receptors come from a human donor with classical Hodgkin lymphoma. CDR3s include the opening cysteine and the closing phenylalanine or tryptophan. Fields, in order: J gene, clone size, V gene, CDR3 protein. A clone size is listed for some rows: how often the clone was seen (once, few, many), or a class if it is expanded.

>TRBJ2-1|-|TRBV27
CASKDWGGPYNEQFF
>TRBJ1-1|once|TRBV6-5
CASSYTDKYWNTEAFF
>TRBJ2-7|-|TRBV28
CASSYQPGEQYF
>TRBJ2-1|few|TRBV7-9
CASSYLRGVGEQFF
>TRBJ1-3|-|TRBV6-5
CASRANQGAYTIYF
>TRBJ2-3|-|TRBV6-6
CASSIRTSGSTDTQYF
>TRBJ1-2|-|TRBV19
CASSIPYRNYGYTF
>TRBJ2-3|-|TRBV10-3
CAISESASGGAYSTDTQYF
>TRBJ2-5|-|TRBV7-2
CASSFGGMKRETQYF
>TRBJ2-2|once|TRBV19
CASSEGLAGGVSTGELFF
>TRBJ1-4|-|TRBV12-5
CASGLVGLGNEKLFF
>TRBJ2-6|-|TRBV27
CASSFGPRGFGANVLTF
>TRBJ1-3|-|TRBV18
CASSPGYEGNTIYF
>TRBJ2-2|-|TRBV19
CASSIHTGLTGELFF
>TRBJ2-7|-|TRBV7-9
CASSFGLLYEQYF
>TRBJ2-2|-|TRBV7-9
CASSLVPNTGELFF
>TRBJ2-3|-|TRBV27
CATFSLILADTQYF
>TRBJ2-7|-|TRBV5-6
CASSLFSYYEQYF
>TRBJ2-7|-|TRBV5-8
CASSPGQAHYEQYF
>TRBJ2-5|-|TRBV7-2
CASSRYGTTSNF
>TRBJ2-3|-|TRBV10-3
CAIRPDRSGDTQYF
>TRBJ1-2|-|TRBV19
CASRGAQASSGRNYGYTF
>TRBJ2-5|-|TRBV30
CAWSVTSGVSETQYF
>TRBJ2-5|-|TRBV9
CASSARDQETQYF
>TRBJ1-4|-|TRBV19
CASSYGGGRSEKLFF
>TRBJ1-1|-|TRBV11-2
CASSSVTGMNTEAFF
>TRBJ1-6|few|TRBV7-2
CASSKRGGSYNSPLHF
>TRBJ2-1|-|TRBV19
CASGLGSNEQFF
>TRBJ2-3|-|TRBV27
CASSFSREDTQYF
>TRBJ2-2|-|TRBV19
CASSRGNTGELFF
>TRBJ2-2|-|TRBV27
CASSLFHSGGANTGELFF
>TRBJ1-4|-|TRBV18
CASWDSSTNEKLFF
>TRBJ2-1|once|TRBV4-1
CASSQLGLAGNEQFF
>TRBJ2-1|-|TRBV21-1
CASSKGLAAYNEQFF
>TRBJ1-2|-|TRBV14
CASSQVNYGYTF